The rows below give T cell receptor beta chains drawn from one sample of a study of T cells after yellow fever vaccination. TCRdb called the 5' RACE reads again in MiXCR, with one record for every CDR3 protein. Among a few hundred thousand distinct CDR3 sequences, around 13% were seen once, and the ten largest hold roughly 0.5%. The sequences come from CD4+ T cells sorted from PBMCs, collected 45 days after the yellow fever booster vaccination. The receptors here all came from a man aged 25 to 45 who received the YFV17D yellow fever vaccine. Each CDR3 is given with its conserved first and last residue. Fields, in order: V gene, D gene, J gene, clone size, CDR3 protein, CDR3 DNA. D genes are given only for firm matches. Rows may omit the clone size; those that give it use once, few, many or a size class.

TRBV6-5	TRBD2	TRBJ2-2	few	CASSYPPGGRNTGELFF	TGTGCCAGCAGTTACCCGCCGGGGGGACGAAACACCGGGGAGCTGTTTTTT
TRBV29-1	TRBD1	TRBJ1-2	NA	CSVPGQGGTGYTF	TGCAGCGTTCCCGGACAGGGAGGTACTGGCTACACCTTC
TRBV10-2	NA	TRBJ2-1	NA	CASSPGRPQSVNEQFF	TGCGCCAGCAGTCCGGGACGCCCTCAGTCCGTCAATGAGCAGTTCTTC
TRBV6-1	NA	TRBJ2-3	many	CASRNFRETGDTQYF	TGTGCCAGCAGGAATTTTAGGGAGACGGGAGATACGCAGTATTTT
TRBV5-1	NA	TRBJ2-3	NA	CASTSAGTQYF	TGCGCCAGCACTTCTGCGGGTACGCAGTATTTT
TRBV4-3	TRBD1	TRBJ2-7	NA	CASSQDDRDSPYEQYF	TGCGCCAGCAGCCAAGATGACCGGGACAGTCCCTACGAGCAGTACTTC
TRBV7-8	NA	TRBJ2-1	few	CASSLGPWGTSINEQFF	TGTGCCAGCAGCTTAGGTCCATGGGGGACTTCAATCAATGAGCAGTTCTTC
TRBV6-5	TRBD2	TRBJ2-1	few	CASSSVSGRGNEQFF	TGTGCCAGCAGTTCAGTTAGCGGGAGGGGTAATGAGCAGTTCTTC
TRBV12-3/TRBV12-4	TRBD1	TRBJ2-3	few	CASTSKDRGTDTQYF	TGTGCCAGCACCTCGAAGGACAGGGGCACAGATACGCAGTATTTT
TRBV5-6	TRBD2	TRBJ2-2	few	CASSIGLAGGTTGELFF	TGTGCCAGCAGCATAGGACTAGCGGGAGGGACCACCGGGGAGCTGTTTTTT
TRBV28	TRBD2	TRBJ2-7	NA	CASSLGGRLAGVYEQYF	TGTGCCAGCAGTCTGGGGGGGAGACTAGCGGGAGTCTACGAGCAGTACTTC
TRBV20-1	TRBD1	TRBJ2-3	few	CSAEDRGSDTQYF	TGCAGTGCCGAGGACAGGGGGAGCGATACGCAGTATTTT
TRBV5-1	TRBD2	TRBJ2-3	NA	CASRLAGGHTDTQYF	TGCGCCAGCCGCCTAGCGGGAGGACACACAGATACGCAGTATTTT
TRBV4-2	TRBD2	TRBJ2-1	NA	CASSQLAGNSYNEQFF	TGTGCCAGCAGCCAACTAGCGGGAAACTCCTACAATGAGCAGTTCTTC
TRBV4-3	NA	TRBJ1-5	few	CASSQYHTEDQPQHF	TGCGCCAGCAGCCAATATCACACAGAGGATCAGCCCCAGCATTTT
TRBV7-2	NA	TRBJ2-1	many	CASSLGGSYNEQFF	TGTGCCAGCAGCTTAGGCGGCTCCTACAATGAGCAGTTCTTC
TRBV5-1	NA	TRBJ2-5	NA	CASSLAGVRETQYF	TGCGCCAGCAGCTTGGCAGGGGTCCGCGAGACCCAGTACTTC
TRBV6-4	TRBD2	TRBJ2-1	many	CASSGGTTHNEQFF	TGTGCCAGCAGTGGAGGGACTACACACAATGAGCAGTTCTTC
TRBV5-1	NA	TRBJ1-1	few	CASSLRTGFNTEAFF	TGCGCCAGCAGCTTACGAACAGGGTTTAACACTGAAGCTTTCTTT
TRBV18	TRBD2	TRBJ2-1	few	CASSPLLGLAGANEQFF	TGTGCCAGCTCACCGTTGTTGGGGCTAGCGGGAGCTAATGAGCAGTTCTTC
TRBV7-2	NA	TRBJ2-2	NA	CASSLAPAGNTGELFF	TGTGCCAGCAGCTTAGCCCCTGCCGGAAACACCGGGGAGCTGTTTTTT
TRBV5-6	NA	TRBJ2-1	many	CASSLVDGGSGEQFF	TGTGCCAGCAGCTTGGTGGACGGGGGCAGCGGGGAGCAGTTCTTC
TRBV7-8	NA	TRBJ2-1	NA	CASSLEQRNNEQFF	TGTGCCAGCAGCTTAGAACAGCGCAACAATGAGCAGTTCTTC
TRBV11-2	TRBD2	TRBJ2-3	NA	CASSTLTSGRALADTQYF	TGTGCCAGCAGCACATTGACTAGCGGGAGGGCCCTTGCAGATACGCAGTATTTT
TRBV9	NA	TRBJ2-7	NA	CASSGQIDSYEQYF	TGTGCCAGCAGTGGACAGATCGACTCCTACGAGCAGTACTTC
TRBV20-1	NA	TRBJ2-1	NA	CSASPAGLPYNEQFF	TGCAGTGCTAGCCCCGCGGGACTCCCCTACAATGAGCAGTTCTTC
TRBV24-1	NA	TRBJ2-2	NA	CATSSRAGLTGELFF	TGTGCCACCAGTTCAAGGGCAGGGTTGACCGGGGAGCTGTTTTTT
TRBV20-1	NA	TRBJ2-3	NA	CSAREGRRGTDTQYF	TGCAGTGCTAGAGAGGGACGAAGAGGGACAGATACGCAGTATTTT
TRBV29-1	NA	TRBJ2-3	few	CSGEKGMGQYF	TGCAGCGGTGAAAAAGGGATGGGGCAGTATTTT
TRBV5-4	NA	TRBJ2-7	NA	CASSHHLGGRPYEQYF	TGTGCCAGCAGTCACCATCTAGGAGGGCGACCCTACGAGCAGTACTTC
TRBV5-8	NA	TRBJ1-2	NA	CASRFRGGYGYTF	TGTGCCAGCCGATTTAGGGGTGGCTATGGCTACACCTTC
TRBV4-3	TRBD2	TRBJ2-1	NA	CASSRGTSGRAGSYNEQFF	TGCGCCAGCAGCCGGGGAACTAGCGGGAGGGCCGGCTCCTACAATGAGCAGTTCTTC
TRBV29-1	NA	TRBJ2-7	few	CSVATRTPYEQYF	TGCAGCGTTGCTACAAGGACACCCTACGAGCAGTACTTC
TRBV2	TRBD2	TRBJ2-1	few	CASSENSGTYNEQFF	TGTGCCAGCAGTGAAAATAGCGGGACCTACAATGAGCAGTTCTTC
TRBV7-8	NA	TRBJ2-1	NA	CASAAGGYNEQFF	TGTGCCAGCGCAGCGGGCGGGTACAATGAGCAGTTCTTC
TRBV20-1	NA	TRBJ2-7	NA	CSARGGPYEQYF	TGCAGTGCTAGAGGCGGACCCTACGAGCAGTACTTC